The present T cell receptor (beta chain) was sequenced within a study of T cells after yellow fever vaccination. The authors made TCR cDNA by 5'RACE template switching, adding a universal primer site and UMIs. TCRdb reprocessed the 5' RACE reads with MiXCR, giving one entry per CDR3 protein. The table has about 550,000 distinct CDR3 sequences, 15% to 20% seen once. In germline, CDR1 is MNHEY, CDR2 SVGEGT. V was clipped by 5 bases and J by 5 bases, with 8 bases between them. CDR3 size: 12 residues. Study-level findings and limits: Weaker overall, the secondary response nonetheless peaked faster (day 5 versus 15). Only a small proportion of the clonotypes turned up in both the CD4 and the CD8 compartments, likely arising from convergent recombination.

This clonotype was counted a few times. Its cognate antigen is unknown. Sequencing was performed on PBMCs, taken 15 days after the yellow fever booster vaccination. The receptor's source is a man aged 30 to 39 who received the YFV17D yellow fever vaccine. The V and J genes are TRBV6-2 or TRBV6-3 and TRBJ2-3; D remains unclear. The CDR3 DNA follows: TGTGCCAGCAGTACTGTCGGAGATACGCAGTATTTT. This codes for CASSTVGDTQYF.